What follows describes a single T cell receptor beta chain. Here immunoSEQ multiplex PCR was the method, and the copy in TCRdb shows in-frame clones only, minus some. Of more than 45,000 clones in the sample, approximately 89% were seen once. The entry originates in a study of cytomegalovirus exposure and HLA in healthy donors. The CDR3 length is 18 residues. The V and J ends lost 3 bases and 0 bases, in that order; junction bases with no gene match: 13. Germline lookup yields CDR1 SGDLS and CDR2 YYNGEE. The chain uses TRBV9 and TRBJ2-3; TRBD2 matches at 7 bases. The sequencing input was PBMCs. This receptor was identified in a young woman in good health and CMV-seronegative. This CDR3 reads CASSATVTGTTSTDTQYF. The CDR3 DNA reads as TGTGCCAGCAGCGCAACGGTGACCGGGACTACGAGCACAGATACGCAGTATTTT.